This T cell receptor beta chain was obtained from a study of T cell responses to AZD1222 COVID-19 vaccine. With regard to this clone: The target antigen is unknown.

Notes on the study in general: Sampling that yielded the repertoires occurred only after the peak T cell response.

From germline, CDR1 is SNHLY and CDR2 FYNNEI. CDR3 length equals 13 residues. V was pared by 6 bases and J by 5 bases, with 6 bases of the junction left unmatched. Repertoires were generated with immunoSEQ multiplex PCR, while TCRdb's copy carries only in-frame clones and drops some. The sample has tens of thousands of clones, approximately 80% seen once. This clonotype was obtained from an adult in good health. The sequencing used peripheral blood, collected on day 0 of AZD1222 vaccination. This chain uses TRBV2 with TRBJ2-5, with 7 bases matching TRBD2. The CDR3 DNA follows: TGTGCCAGCAGGGGGGGTAGCGGGGAGACCCAGTACTTC. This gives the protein CASRGGSGETQYF.